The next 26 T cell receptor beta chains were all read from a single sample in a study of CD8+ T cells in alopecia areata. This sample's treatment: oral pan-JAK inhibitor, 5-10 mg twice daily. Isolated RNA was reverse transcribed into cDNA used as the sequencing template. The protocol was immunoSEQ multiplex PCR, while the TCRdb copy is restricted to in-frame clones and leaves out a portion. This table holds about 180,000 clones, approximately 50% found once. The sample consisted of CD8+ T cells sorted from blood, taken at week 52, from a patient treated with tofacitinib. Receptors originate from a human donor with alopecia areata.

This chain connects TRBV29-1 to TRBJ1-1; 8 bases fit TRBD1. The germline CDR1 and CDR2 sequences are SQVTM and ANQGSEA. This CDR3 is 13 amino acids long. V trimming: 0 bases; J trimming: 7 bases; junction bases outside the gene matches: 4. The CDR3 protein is CSVEEGTGIEAFF. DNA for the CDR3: TGCAGCGTTGAAGAGGGGACAGGCATTGAAGCTTTCTTT.

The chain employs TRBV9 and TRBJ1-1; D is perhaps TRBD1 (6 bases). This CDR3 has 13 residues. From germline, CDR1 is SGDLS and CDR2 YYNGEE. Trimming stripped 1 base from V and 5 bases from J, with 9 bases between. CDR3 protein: CASSVKGGTEAFF. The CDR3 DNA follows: TGTGCCAGCAGCGTAAAAGGGGGGACTGAAGCTTTCTTT. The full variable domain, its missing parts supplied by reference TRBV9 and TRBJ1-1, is DSGVTQTPKHLITATGQRVTLRCSPRSGDLSVYWYQQSLDQGLQFLIQYYNGEERAKGNILERFSAQQFPDLHSELNLSSLELGDSALYFCASSVKGGTEAFFGQGTRLTVV.

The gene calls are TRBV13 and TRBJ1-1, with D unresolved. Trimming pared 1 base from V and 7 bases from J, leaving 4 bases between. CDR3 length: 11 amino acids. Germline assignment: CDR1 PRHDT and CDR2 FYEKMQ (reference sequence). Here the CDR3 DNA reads TGTGCCAGCAGCTTAGCACATGAAGCTTTCTTT. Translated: CASSLAHEAFF.

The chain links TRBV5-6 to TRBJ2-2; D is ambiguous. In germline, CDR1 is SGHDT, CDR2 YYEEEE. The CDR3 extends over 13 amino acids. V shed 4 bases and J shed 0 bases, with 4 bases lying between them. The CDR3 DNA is TGTGCCAGCAGCCCACCGAACACCGGGGAGCTGTTTTTT. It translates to CASSPPNTGELFF.

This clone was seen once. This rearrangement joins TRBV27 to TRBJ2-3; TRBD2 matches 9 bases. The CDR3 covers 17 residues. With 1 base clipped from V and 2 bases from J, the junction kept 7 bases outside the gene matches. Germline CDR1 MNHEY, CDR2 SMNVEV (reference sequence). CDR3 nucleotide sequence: TGTGCCAGCAGTTTATACCTAGCGGGGATCTCCACAGATACGCAGTATTTT. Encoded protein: CASSLYLAGISTDTQYF.

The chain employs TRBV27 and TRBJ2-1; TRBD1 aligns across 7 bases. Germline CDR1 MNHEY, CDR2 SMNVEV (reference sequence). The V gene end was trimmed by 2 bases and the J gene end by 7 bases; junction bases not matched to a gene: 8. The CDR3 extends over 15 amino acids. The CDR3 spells CASSLGRQGRNEQFF. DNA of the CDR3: TGTGCCAGCAGTTTAGGCCGACAGGGTAGGAATGAGCAGTTCTTC.

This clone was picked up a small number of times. CDR3 loop: CASVSPGLPSGYTF. Here the CDR3 DNA reads TGTGCCAGCGTGTCGCCAGGACTTCCGTCTGGCTACACCTTC. V and J are TRBV6-5 and TRBJ1-2; D remains unclear. V lost 8 bases and J 7 bases, leaving 20 bases between the germline ends. CDR3 length: 14 amino acids. Germline values: CDR1 MNHEY, CDR2 SVGAGI.

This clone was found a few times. The CDR3 DNA reads TGTGCCAGCAGCTTGTCTGTGACAGGGAGGAACACTGAAGCTTTCTTT. It encodes CASSLSVTGRNTEAFF. V usage is TRBV13 and J usage is TRBJ1-1, with 7 bases aligning to TRBD1. This CDR3 region has 16 residues. Unmatched junction bases numbered 8, after V lost 3 bases and J lost 1 base. The germline V gene has CDR1 PRHDT and CDR2 FYEKMQ (reference sequence).

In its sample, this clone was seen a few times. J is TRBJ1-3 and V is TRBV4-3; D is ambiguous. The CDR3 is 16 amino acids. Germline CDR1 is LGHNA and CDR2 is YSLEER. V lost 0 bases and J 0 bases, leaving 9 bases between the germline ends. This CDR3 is CASSQDPRSSGNTIYF. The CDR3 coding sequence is TGCGCCAGCAGCCAAGATCCCCGGTCCTCTGGAAACACCATATATTTT.

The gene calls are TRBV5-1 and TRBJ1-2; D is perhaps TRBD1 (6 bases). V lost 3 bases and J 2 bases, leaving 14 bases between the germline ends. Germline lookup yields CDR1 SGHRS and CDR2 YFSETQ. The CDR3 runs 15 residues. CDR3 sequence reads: CASSSGTPKNYGYTF. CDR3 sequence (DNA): TGCGCCAGCAGCTCCGGGACACCGAAAAACTATGGCTACACCTTC.

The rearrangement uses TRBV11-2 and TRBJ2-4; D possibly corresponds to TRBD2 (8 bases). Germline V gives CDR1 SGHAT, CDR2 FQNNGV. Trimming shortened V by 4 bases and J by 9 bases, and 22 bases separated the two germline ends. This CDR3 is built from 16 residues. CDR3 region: CASSSGGMDRPGIQYF. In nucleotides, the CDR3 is TGTGCCAGCAGCTCGGGGGGGATGGACAGGCCGGGCATTCAGTACTTC.

The CDR3 region has the DNA TGTGCCAGTAGTCCGGGGACAGCCAACACTGAAGCTTTCTTT. Residues: CASSPGTANTEAFF. The rearrangement uses TRBV19 and TRBJ1-1; TRBD1 matches at 7 bases. The CDR3 loop spans 14 amino acids. V was pared by 5 bases and J by 2 bases, with 5 bases of the junction left unmatched. Germline V CDR1 and CDR2: LNHDA, SQIVND (reference sequence).

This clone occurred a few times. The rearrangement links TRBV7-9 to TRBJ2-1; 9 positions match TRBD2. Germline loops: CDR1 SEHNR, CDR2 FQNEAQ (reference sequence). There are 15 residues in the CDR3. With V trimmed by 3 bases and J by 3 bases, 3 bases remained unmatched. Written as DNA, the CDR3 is TGTGCCAGCAGCTTTGCTAGCGGGGTCTACAATGAGCAGTTCTTC. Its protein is CASSFASGVYNEQFF.

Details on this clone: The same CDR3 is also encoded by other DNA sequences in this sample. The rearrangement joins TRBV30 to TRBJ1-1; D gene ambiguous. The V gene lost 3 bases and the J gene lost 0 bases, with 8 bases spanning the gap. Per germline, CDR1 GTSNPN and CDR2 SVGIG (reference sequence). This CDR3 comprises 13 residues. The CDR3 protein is CAWSLGMNTEAFF. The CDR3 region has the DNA TGTGCCTGGAGCCTCGGGATGAACACTGAAGCTTTCTTT.

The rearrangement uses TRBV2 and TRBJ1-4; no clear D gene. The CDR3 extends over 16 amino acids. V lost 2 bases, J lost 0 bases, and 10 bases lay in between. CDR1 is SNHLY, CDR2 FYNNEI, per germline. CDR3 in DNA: TGTGCCAGCAGTGAAACATACAGCCCAACTAATGAAAAACTGTTTTTT. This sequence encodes CASSETYSPTNEKLFF.

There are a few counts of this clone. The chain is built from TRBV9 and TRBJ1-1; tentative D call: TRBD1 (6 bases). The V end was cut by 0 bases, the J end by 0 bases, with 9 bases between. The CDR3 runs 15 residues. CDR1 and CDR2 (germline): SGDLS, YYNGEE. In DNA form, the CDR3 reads TGTGCCAGCAGCGTAGACGGGACACTGAACACTGAAGCTTTCTTT. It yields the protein CASSVDGTLNTEAFF.

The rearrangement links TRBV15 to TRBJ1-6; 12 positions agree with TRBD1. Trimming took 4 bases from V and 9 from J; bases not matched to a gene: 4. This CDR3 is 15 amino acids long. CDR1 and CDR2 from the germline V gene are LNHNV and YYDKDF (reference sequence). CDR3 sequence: CATSNPGQGASPLHF. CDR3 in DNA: TGTGCCACCAGCAACCCGGGACAGGGGGCTTCACCCCTCCACTTT.

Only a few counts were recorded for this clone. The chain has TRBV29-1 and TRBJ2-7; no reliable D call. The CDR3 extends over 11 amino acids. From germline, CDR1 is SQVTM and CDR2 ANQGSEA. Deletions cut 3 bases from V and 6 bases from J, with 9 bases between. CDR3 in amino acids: CSVDTSGEQYF. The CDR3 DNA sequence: TGCAGCGTTGACACCTCGGGCGAGCAGTACTTC.

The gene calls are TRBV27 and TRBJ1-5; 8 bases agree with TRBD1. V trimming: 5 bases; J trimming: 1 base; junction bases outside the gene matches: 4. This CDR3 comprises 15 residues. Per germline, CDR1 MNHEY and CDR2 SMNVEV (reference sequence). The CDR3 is CASSQRQGSNQPQHF. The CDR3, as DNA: TGTGCCAGCAGTCAACGACAGGGGAGCAATCAGCCCCAGCATTTT.

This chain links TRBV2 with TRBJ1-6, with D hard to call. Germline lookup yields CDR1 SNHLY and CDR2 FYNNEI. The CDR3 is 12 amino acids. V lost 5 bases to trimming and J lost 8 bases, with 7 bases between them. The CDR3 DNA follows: TGTGCCAGCAGTTTGAGGGATTCACCCCTCCACTTT. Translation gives CASSLRDSPLHF.

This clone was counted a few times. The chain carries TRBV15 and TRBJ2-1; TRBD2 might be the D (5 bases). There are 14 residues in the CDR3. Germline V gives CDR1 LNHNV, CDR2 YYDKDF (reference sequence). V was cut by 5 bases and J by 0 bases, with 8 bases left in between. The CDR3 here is CATSQRISYNEQFF. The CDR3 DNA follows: TGTGCCACCAGCCAGCGGATCTCCTACAATGAGCAGTTCTTC.

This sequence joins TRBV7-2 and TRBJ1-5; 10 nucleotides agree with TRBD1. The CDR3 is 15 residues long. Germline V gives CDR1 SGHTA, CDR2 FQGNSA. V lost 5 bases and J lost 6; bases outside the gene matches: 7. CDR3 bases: TGTGCCAGCAGCACCCGACAGGGGGCCGGTCAGCCCCAGCATTTT. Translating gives CASSTRQGAGQPQHF.

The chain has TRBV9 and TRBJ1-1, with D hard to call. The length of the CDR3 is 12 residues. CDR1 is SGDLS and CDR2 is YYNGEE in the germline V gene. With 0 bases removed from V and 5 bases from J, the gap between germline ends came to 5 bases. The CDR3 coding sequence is TGTGCCAGCAGCGTAGGCCAAACTGAAGCTTTCTTT. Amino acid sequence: CASSVGQTEAFF.

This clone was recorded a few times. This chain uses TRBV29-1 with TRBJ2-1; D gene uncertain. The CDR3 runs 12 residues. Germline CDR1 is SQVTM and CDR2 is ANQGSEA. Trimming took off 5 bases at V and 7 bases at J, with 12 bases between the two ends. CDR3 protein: CSVSTRVNEQFF. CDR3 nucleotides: TGCAGCGTTTCAACTCGTGTAAATGAGCAGTTCTTC.

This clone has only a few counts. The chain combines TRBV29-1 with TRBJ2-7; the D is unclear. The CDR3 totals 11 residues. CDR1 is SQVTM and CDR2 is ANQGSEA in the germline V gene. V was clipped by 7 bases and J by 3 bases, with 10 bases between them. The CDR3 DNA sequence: TGCAGCGCCTGGGGTGACTACGAGCAGTACTTC. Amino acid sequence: CSAWGDYEQYF.

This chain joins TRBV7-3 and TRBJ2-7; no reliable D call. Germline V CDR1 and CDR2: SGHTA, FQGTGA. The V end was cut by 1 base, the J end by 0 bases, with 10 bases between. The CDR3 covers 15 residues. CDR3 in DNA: TGTGCCAGCAGCTTAAACCCGGGCGACTCCTACGAGCAGTACTTC. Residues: CASSLNPGDSYEQYF.